These T cell receptor beta chains were read from a single sample in a study of blood T cell repertoires in COVID-19. TCRdb keeps only in-frame clones here, not all; method: immunoSEQ multiplex PCR. Here the sample spans 150,000 or so clones, 88% being singletons. The material sequenced was peripheral blood. Receptors originate from a woman aged 65 to 85 with acute or convalescent COVID-19. The CDR3 runs from the conserved cysteine through the conserved F or W. D genes are given only for firm matches. Some rows have no size entry. The others give once, few or many, or a class for an expanded clone.

V gene: TRBV11-3; J gene: TRBJ2-7; clone size: few; D gene: TRBD1; CDR3 protein: CASSLEVGQSYEQYF; CDR3 DNA: TGTGCCAGCAGCTTAGAAGTGGGACAGAGCTACGAGCAGTACTTC
V gene: TRBV7-2; J gene: TRBJ2-3; clone size: NA; D gene: NA; CDR3 protein: CASSLGIGGGGRNTQYF; CDR3 DNA: TGTGCCAGCAGCTTAGGGATAGGAGGTGGGGGGAGAAATACGCAGTATTTT
V gene: TRBV9; J gene: TRBJ2-1; clone size: NA; D gene: TRBD1; CDR3 protein: CASSEILGQGIYNEQFF; CDR3 DNA: TGTGCCAGCAGCGAGATTTTAGGACAGGGGATCTACAATGAGCAGTTCTTC
V gene: TRBV10-3; J gene: TRBJ1-1; clone size: NA; D gene: NA; CDR3 protein: CAISGQASNTEAFF; CDR3 DNA: TGTGCCATCAGTGGACAGGCTTCGAACACTGAAGCTTTCTTT
V gene: TRBV27; J gene: TRBJ1-6; clone size: NA; D gene: NA; CDR3 protein: CASSPLAQGLSSPLHF; CDR3 DNA: TGTGCCAGCAGTCCCCTCGCACAGGGCCTGAGTTCACCCCTCCACTTT
V gene: TRBV6-6; J gene: TRBJ2-1; clone size: NA; D gene: TRBD1; CDR3 protein: CASKRTGGNEQFF; CDR3 DNA: TGTGCCAGCAAACGGACAGGAGGCAATGAGCAGTTCTTC
V gene: TRBV2; J gene: TRBJ1-3; clone size: NA; D gene: NA; CDR3 protein: CASSENPGAGNTIYF; CDR3 DNA: TGTGCCAGCAGTGAAAATCCCGGGGCTGGAAACACCATATATTTT
V gene: TRBV5-1; J gene: TRBJ1-1; clone size: NA; D gene: NA; CDR3 protein: CASSSGQGGPEAFF; CDR3 DNA: TGCGCCAGCTCTTCTGGGCAGGGTGGTCCTGAAGCTTTCTTT
V gene: TRBV5-8; J gene: TRBJ1-2; clone size: NA; D gene: NA; CDR3 protein: CASSLLWSSSYTF; CDR3 DNA: TGTGCCAGCAGCCTCTTGTGGTCCAGTAGCTACACCTTC
V gene: TRBV20-1; J gene: TRBJ2-1; clone size: NA; D gene: TRBD2; CDR3 protein: CSASPGGNEQFF; CDR3 DNA: TGCAGTGCTAGTCCGGGGGGCAATGAGCAGTTCTTC
V gene: TRBV6-1; J gene: TRBJ1-2; clone size: NA; D gene: NA; CDR3 protein: CASSEADGNYGYTF; CDR3 DNA: TGTGCCAGCAGTGAAGCCGACGGGAACTATGGCTACACCTTC
V gene: TRBV18; J gene: TRBJ1-4; clone size: NA; D gene: TRBD1; CDR3 protein: CASSPREGQTDEKLFF; CDR3 DNA: TGTGCCAGCTCACCCCGTGAGGGACAGACCGATGAAAAACTGTTTTTT
V gene: TRBV2; J gene: TRBJ1-2; clone size: NA; D gene: TRBD1; CDR3 protein: CASSSLQGNYGYTF; CDR3 DNA: TGTGCCAGCAGTTCGCTACAGGGGAATTATGGCTACACCTTC
V gene: TRBV6-1; J gene: TRBJ1-5; clone size: NA; D gene: NA; CDR3 protein: CASSEAGGAGLSNQPQHF; CDR3 DNA: TGTGCCAGCAGTGAAGCGGGGGGGGCCGGGTTGAGCAATCAGCCCCAGCATTTT
V gene: TRBV3-1/TRBV3-2; J gene: TRBJ1-2; clone size: few; D gene: TRBD1; CDR3 protein: CASSPIPGQEGAYGYTF; CDR3 DNA: TGTGCCAGCAGCCCAATCCCTGGACAGGAGGGCGCCTATGGCTACACCTTC
V gene: TRBV19; J gene: TRBJ2-1; clone size: NA; D gene: TRBD2; CDR3 protein: CASSIGGVAGAYEQFF; CDR3 DNA: TGTGCCAGTAGTATAGGAGGGGTAGCGGGGGCGTATGAGCAGTTCTTC
V gene: TRBV6-5; J gene: TRBJ1-1; clone size: NA; D gene: TRBD1; CDR3 protein: CASSTDRGSGEAFF; CDR3 DNA: TGTGCCAGCAGCACGGACAGGGGGTCCGGTGAAGCTTTCTTT
V gene: TRBV11-2; J gene: TRBJ2-1; clone size: NA; D gene: NA; CDR3 protein: CASSFSTWGREQFF; CDR3 DNA: TGTGCCAGCAGCTTCTCAACATGGGGGCGGGAGCAGTTCTTC
V gene: TRBV6-6; J gene: TRBJ2-3; clone size: NA; D gene: NA; CDR3 protein: CASSYPSTDTQYF; CDR3 DNA: TGTGCCAGCAGTTACCCGAGCACAGATACGCAGTATTTT
V gene: TRBV6-2/TRBV6-3; J gene: TRBJ1-1; clone size: NA; D gene: NA; CDR3 protein: CASSYEAGNPNTEAFF; CDR3 DNA: TGTGCCAGCAGTTACGAGGCGGGGAACCCGAACACTGAAGCTTTCTTT
V gene: TRBV18; J gene: TRBJ1-1; clone size: NA; D gene: NA; CDR3 protein: CASSPRGVGNTEAFF; CDR3 DNA: TGTGCCAGCTCACCACGGGGGGTGGGGAACACTGAAGCTTTCTTT
V gene: TRBV3-1/TRBV3-2; J gene: TRBJ2-7; clone size: NA; D gene: NA; CDR3 protein: CASSQGDSPGGEQYF; CDR3 DNA: TGTGCCAGCAGCCAAGGGGACTCTCCCGGGGGCGAGCAGTACTTC
V gene: TRBV11-2; J gene: TRBJ2-1; clone size: NA; D gene: TRBD2; CDR3 protein: CASSLEFAGGLYNEQFF; CDR3 DNA: TGTGCCAGCAGCTTAGAGTTCGCGGGGGGCCTCTACAATGAGCAGTTCTTC
V gene: TRBV7-8; J gene: TRBJ2-1; clone size: NA; D gene: TRBD1; CDR3 protein: CASSQGQVNSYNEQFF; CDR3 DNA: TGTGCCAGCAGCCAGGGACAGGTGAACTCCTACAATGAGCAGTTCTTC
V gene: TRBV2; J gene: TRBJ2-3; clone size: NA; D gene: TRBD2; CDR3 protein: CASRRGGAARTDTQYF; CDR3 DNA: TGTGCCAGCAGGCGCGGGGGGGCCGCTCGAACAGATACGCAGTATTTT
V gene: TRBV27; J gene: TRBJ2-1; clone size: NA; D gene: NA; CDR3 protein: CASRLQGNYEQFF; CDR3 DNA: TGTGCCAGCAGATTACAGGGAAACTATGAGCAGTTCTTC
V gene: TRBV27; J gene: TRBJ1-2; clone size: NA; D gene: NA; CDR3 protein: CASSLGGIYGYTF; CDR3 DNA: TGTGCCAGCAGTTTAGGAGGGATCTATGGCTACACCTTC